The source of this T cell receptor (beta chain) is a study of T-cell reconstitution after alpha-beta-depleted transplantation in children (dated by TCRdb to the mid-2010s). In the study overall: Using TCR repertoire profiling, the study followed T-cell immune reconstitution in a quantitative way in children after TCRalphabeta/CD19-depleted allogeneic hematopoietic cell transplantation.

As regards this clonotype: Its specific antigen is unknown. Qualities for individual bases were not recorded, and no much larger clone is one base off.

Receptor amplification or capture employed PCR. The sequencing machine was an Illumina HiSeq 2500. TCR library preparation used molecular barcoding, with unique molecular identifiers applied to normalize quantification of the TCRbeta repertoire. The raw public data were reprocessed by TCRdb itself: fastp quality trimming at Q25, MiXCR clonotype calling, in-frame beta chains only. Records with the same CDR3 protein are collapsed into one entry carrying the most frequent genes and DNA. The sample has around 370,000 distinct CDR3 sequences on record, 10% of them singletons. Of the sample, 2% to 3% is held by the ten largest clones. The CDR3 sequence holds 13 residues, the cysteine and phenylalanine included. The kept DNA is CDR3 alone, 39 bases in frame from the first base. The junction shows trimming of 4 bases on V and 4 bases on J, plus 10 bases between the germline ends.

This chain is built from TRBV12-3 or TRBV12-4 and TRBJ2-5; the D gene lacks a confident call. The TCR was taken from a human donor who donated a stem cell graft to a child with acute lymphoblastic leukemia. The sequencing here drew on PBMCs from the stem cell graft donor, taken from the stem cell graft. The nucleotides are TGTGCCAGCAGTTCTACGACGTTAGAGACCCAGTACTTC. This is translated as CASSSTTLETQYF.